This entry features one T cell receptor beta chain sequence. This record belongs to a study of shared clonotypes between healthy human individuals. In the study overall: For every donor, three CD4 naive, three CD4 memory, two CD8 naive and one CD8 memory plates were used.

Those who donated were healthy HIV-negative adults, with no recent acute infections or vaccinations reported. The data were produced by immunoSEQ multiplex PCR, yet TCRdb's version contains in-frame clones alone and is incomplete. This sample has 1,400,000 or so clones; 98% occur once, and the top ten carry around 0.33%. The origin of this receptor is a man aged 30 to 39 in good health. Specimen: naive CD4+ T cells sorted from blood. Subset noted: CD45RA+ positively selected.

The CDR3 coding sequence is TGTGCCAGCAGCTTATTTCCGGGACAGGGGAATGAAAAACTGTTTTTT. This codes for CASSLFPGQGNEKLFF. The chain joins TRBV7-9 to TRBJ1-4; 10 nucleotides match TRBD1. Germline V lookup: CDR1 SEHNR, CDR2 FQNEAQ (reference sequence). J lost 5 bases, V lost 2 bases, and 5 bases had no gene match. This CDR3 region has 16 residues. Full variable domain (rest looked up from reference TRBV7-9 and TRBJ1-4): DTGVSQNPRHKITKRGQNVTFRCDPISEHNRLYWYRQTLGQGPEFLTYFQNEAQLEKSRLLSDRFSAERPKGSFSTLEIQRTEQGDSAMYLCASSLFPGQGNEKLFFGSGTQLSVL.